Listed below are T cell receptor beta chains from one sample, sequenced in a study of blood T cell repertoires in COVID-19. The assay was immunoSEQ multiplex PCR, and TCRdb's table has in-frame clones only and misses some. The data contain fewer than 200,000 clones, around 85% of them singletons. Sequencing was carried out using peripheral blood. Every receptor here comes from a woman over 75 with acute or convalescent COVID-19. Each CDR3 is given with its conserved first and last residue. The D gene is left open where the match is weak. Size values are once, few and many counts, or a class for expanded clones, and some rows have none.

V gene	D gene	J gene	clone size	CDR3 protein	CDR3 DNA
TRBV5-4	TRBD1	TRBJ2-1	NA	CASSPPRDRAVNEQFF	TGTGCCAGCAGCCCTCCCCGGGACAGGGCTGTGAATGAGCAGTTCTTC
TRBV29-1	NA	TRBJ1-2	once	CSVEVDRRGYTF	TGCAGCGTTGAGGTGGATCGGCGGGGCTACACCTTC
TRBV29-1	TRBD1	TRBJ1-5	NA	CSVVTGSKDQPQHF	TGCAGCGTTGTGACAGGGTCTAAGGATCAGCCCCAGCATTTT
TRBV7-2	TRBD2	TRBJ2-2	NA	CASSWGGAGNTGELFF	TGTGCCAGCAGCTGGGGGGGAGCGGGGAACACCGGGGAGCTGTTTTTT
TRBV9	TRBD1	TRBJ2-6	NA	CASSATETGTGDLSGANVLTF	TGTGCCAGCAGCGCGACCGAGACAGGGACAGGAGACCTCTCTGGGGCCAACGTCCTGACTTTC
TRBV7-9	NA	TRBJ2-1	once	CASSLEVSWNEQFF	TGTGCCAGCAGCTTAGAAGTCAGTTGGAATGAGCAGTTCTTC
TRBV25-1	TRBD2	TRBJ2-2	NA	CASRGERSYTGELFF	TGTGCCAGCCGGGGGGAAAGGTCATACACCGGGGAGCTGTTTTTT
TRBV28	TRBD1	TRBJ2-5	NA	CASSSRTGQETQYF	TGTGCCAGCAGTTCTCGGACAGGCCAAGAGACCCAGTACTTC
TRBV11-2	TRBD1	TRBJ2-7	NA	CASSLEQGITYEQYF	TGTGCCAGCAGCTTAGAACAGGGGATTACCTACGAGCAGTACTTC
TRBV7-8	TRBD2	TRBJ2-7	many	CASSLAQRGTSYEQYF	TGTGCCAGCAGCTTAGCTCAGCGGGGGACATCCTACGAGCAGTACTTC
TRBV9	NA	TRBJ2-3	NA	CASSLTDTQYF	TGTGCCAGCAGCCTCACAGATACGCAGTATTTT
TRBV20-1	NA	TRBJ2-7	NA	CSAHGAYEQYF	TGCAGTGCCCACGGGGCCTACGAGCAGTACTTC
TRBV9	TRBD1	TRBJ1-1	NA	CASSVDMDRVAFF	TGTGCCAGCAGCGTAGATATGGACAGGGTGGCTTTCTTT
TRBV18	NA	TRBJ2-6	NA	CASSSQGSGANVLTF	TGTGCCAGCTCCTCACAGGGTTCTGGGGCCAACGTCCTGACTTTC
TRBV11-3	TRBD2	TRBJ2-2	NA	CASSREGGTGELFF	TGTGCCAGCAGCCGGGAGGGGGGCACCGGGGAGCTGTTTTTT
TRBV15	TRBD2	TRBJ2-1	NA	CATRGTGGFYNEQFF	TGTGCCACCAGGGGTACGGGGGGGTTTTACAATGAGCAGTTCTTC
TRBV24-1	TRBD1	TRBJ2-1	NA	CATSSNAGTGGRGSYNEQFF	TGTGCCACCAGTTCCAATGCTGGGACAGGGGGTCGTGGGTCCTACAATGAGCAGTTCTTC
TRBV5-1	NA	TRBJ2-6	NA	CASSDGRSGANVLTF	TGCGCCAGCAGCGATGGGAGGAGTGGGGCCAACGTCCTGACTTTC